The 20 T cell receptor beta chains listed next were all sequenced from one sample in a study of cytomegalovirus exposure and HLA in healthy donors. A multiplex PCR was run with 60 Vbeta primers and 13 Jbeta primers. Repertoires were generated with immunoSEQ multiplex PCR, while TCRdb's copy carries only in-frame clones and drops some. The sample yields approximately 200,000 clones, nearly 80% seen once. The sample taken for sequencing was PBMCs. The receptor set was obtained from a man between 18 and 35 years old in good health and CMV-seronegative.

The V gene is TRBV5-1, the J gene TRBJ2-1; 16 bases map to TRBD2. Trimming at V came to 4 bases and at J to 4 bases, leaving 5 bases not matched to a gene. Germline V gives CDR1 SGHRS, CDR2 YFSETQ. The CDR3 is made up of 17 amino acids. For the CDR3, the DNA is TGCGCCAGCAGCACGGGGACTAGCGGGGGGGCTTACAATGAGCAGTTCTTC. It is translated as CASSTGTSGGAYNEQFF.

The chain has TRBV29-1 and TRBJ1-2, with a possible D match to TRBD1 (6 bases). Between the trimmed V and J ends, which lost 3 bases and 4 bases, there was a span of 15 bases. Germline CDR1 SQVTM, CDR2 ANQGSEA. The CDR3 is made up of 14 amino acids. CDR3 DNA sequence: TGCAGCGTTGATGGCCGGGACACCATCTATGGCTACACCTTC. Amino acids: CSVDGRDTIYGYTF.

This chain connects TRBV5-1 to TRBJ1-1, with unresolved D. Germline V gene lookup returns CDR1 SGHRS and CDR2 YFSETQ. V gave up 4 bases and J gave up 0 bases, with 10 bases separating them. This CDR3 has 14 amino acids. This CDR3 reads CASSGGGLNTEAFF. In DNA form, the CDR3 reads TGCGCCAGCAGCGGCGGTGGATTGAACACTGAAGCTTTCTTT.

The rearrangement uses TRBV4-3 and TRBJ1-1, with 7 bases that match TRBD1. The V and J ends lost 0 bases and 3 bases, in that order; junction bases with no gene match: 7. Germline assignment: CDR1 LGHNA and CDR2 YSLEER. The CDR3 has 16 residues. This CDR3 is CASSQEDRTGDTEAFF. The CDR3 region has the DNA TGCGCCAGCAGCCAAGAGGACCGAACAGGGGACACTGAAGCTTTCTTT.

This chain links TRBV4-1 with TRBJ2-7; 7 bases are a match to TRBD2. Germline CDR1 reads MGHRA; CDR2 reads YSYEKL. The CDR3 sequence is 16 residues long. Trimming at V came to 0 bases and at J to 0 bases, leaving 5 bases not matched to a gene. DNA of the CDR3: TGCGCCAGCAGCCAAGATGAGGCTAGCGGCTCCTACGAGCAGTACTTC. Its translation is CASSQDEASGSYEQYF.

The V call is TRBV7-2, the J call TRBJ2-7, with D possibly matching TRBD2 (5 bases). This CDR3 comprises 14 residues. V was cut by 4 bases and J by 2 bases, with 12 bases left in between. Germline CDR1 is SGHTA and CDR2 is FQGNSA. CDR3 loop: CASSSGSTPYEQYF. DNA of the CDR3: TGTGCCAGCAGCTCGGGGTCGACCCCCTACGAGCAGTACTTC.

The chain uses TRBV6-5 and TRBJ1-1; TRBD1 might be the D (6 bases). V dropped 6 bases and J dropped 0 bases, with 11 bases sitting between them. From germline, CDR1 is MNHEY and CDR2 SVGAGI. CDR3 length: 14 residues. CDR3 loop: CASRDRPLNTEAFF. In DNA form, the CDR3 reads TGTGCCAGCAGAGACAGGCCCTTGAACACTGAAGCTTTCTTT.

V and J are TRBV27 and TRBJ1-2; maybe TRBD1 (5 bases). V gave up 3 bases and J gave up 5 bases, with 10 bases separating them. CDR3 length: 13 amino acids. CDR1 and CDR2 (germline): MNHEY, SMNVEV (reference sequence). The CDR3 nucleotides read TGTGCCAGCAGTTTGACTCAGGGTTATGGCTACACCTTC. This encodes CASSLTQGYGYTF.

Written as DNA, the CDR3 is TGTGCCAGCAGCCGGGTGGGACAGGTATCGACCGGGGAGCTGTTTTTT. Residues: CASSRVGQVSTGELFF. V is TRBV21-1 and J is TRBJ2-2; the table gives TRBD1 as D, unverified against the DNA. TRBV21-1 corresponds to a pseudogene. This CDR3 has 16 residues.

J is TRBJ2-7 and V is TRBV5-6, with 13 bases that match TRBD2. Germline V gives CDR1 SGHDT, CDR2 YYEEEE. The junction had 8 bases not matched to a gene; V was cut back by 6 bases and J by 5 bases. This CDR3 contains 15 residues. The CDR3 sequence: CASKLAGGPIHEQYF. CDR3 in DNA: TGTGCCAGCAAACTAGCGGGAGGGCCCATCCACGAGCAGTACTTC.

This chain joins TRBV19 and TRBJ2-2; 12 positions match TRBD2. Germline CDR1 is LNHDA and CDR2 is SQIVND (reference sequence). The CDR3 extends over 18 amino acids. V was clipped by 6 bases and J by 3 bases; unmatched bases: 11. The CDR3 sequence: CASSPRASGGADTGELFF. Written as DNA, the CDR3 is TGTGCCAGTAGCCCGAGGGCTAGCGGGGGGGCTGACACCGGGGAGCTGTTTTTT.

This rearrangement joins TRBV9 to TRBJ2-3, with TRBD2 matching 10 bases. Germline CDR1 is SGDLS and CDR2 is YYNGEE. V gave up 0 bases and J gave up 5 bases; unmatched junction bases: 6. The CDR3 has 16 amino acids. In DNA, the CDR3 is TGTGCCAGCAGCGTAGGGCTAGCGGGGGCGGAAGATACGCAGTATTTT. Translation: CASSVGLAGAEDTQYF. Full variable domain (missing parts from reference TRBV9 and TRBJ2-3): DSGVTQTPKHLITATGQRVTLRCSPRSGDLSVYWYQQSLDQGLQFLIQYYNGEERAKGNILERFSAQQFPDLHSELNLSSLELGDSALYFCASSVGLAGAEDTQYFGPGTRLTVL.

V usage is TRBV2 and J usage is TRBJ1-2, with TRBD1 identical over 7 bases. In germline, CDR1 is SNHLY, CDR2 FYNNEI. The trim removed 6 bases at V and 8 bases at J, leaving 12 bases unmatched. This CDR3 is built from 14 residues. CDR3: CASSEQGVESGYTF. CDR3 sequence (DNA): TGTGCCAGCAGCGAGCAGGGGGTGGAGTCGGGCTACACCTTC.

The gene calls are TRBV19 and TRBJ1-2; 8 bases line up with TRBD1. Germline trimming cut 10 bases from V and 2 bases from J; bases unmatched to any gene: 6. This CDR3 has 13 residues. The germline CDR1 and CDR2 sequences are LNHDA and SQIVND (reference sequence). The CDR3 DNA follows: TGTGCCATAGGACAGGGAGAGAACTATGGCTACACCTTC. Encoded protein: CAIGQGENYGYTF.

The chain recombines TRBV5-1 with TRBJ2-7, with 7 bases lining up with TRBD1. With V trimmed by 0 bases and J by 5 bases, 5 bases remained unmatched. Germline V gene sequence: CDR1 SGHRS, CDR2 YFSETQ. The CDR3 covers 14 residues. CDR3: CASSLVGTVDEQYF. The CDR3, as DNA: TGCGCCAGCAGCTTGGTCGGGACAGTCGACGAGCAGTACTTC.

The CDR3 DNA is TGTGCCAGCAGCTTTGACACTAGCAATCAGCCCCAGCATTTT. It translates to CASSFDTSNQPQHF. The V and J genes are TRBV5-5 and TRBJ1-5, with unresolved D. The CDR3 totals 14 residues. Germline V CDR1 and CDR2: SGHKS, YYEKEE (reference sequence). V lost 2 bases, J lost 0 bases, and 6 bases lay in between.

The CDR3 sequence: CASSRSTGGAGEKLFF. CDR3 bases: TGTGCCAGCAGCCGATCAACAGGGGGCGCGGGTGAAAAACTGTTTTTT. This chain connects TRBV7-2 to TRBJ1-4; 9 nucleotides line up with TRBD1. V dropped 5 bases and J dropped 7; count of bases not matched to a gene: 11. CDR3 length: 16 amino acids. Germline loops: CDR1 SGHTA, CDR2 FQGNSA.

The chain has TRBV25-1 and TRBJ1-6, with 9 bases that match TRBD1. The CDR3 has 16 residues. The germline CDR1 and CDR2 sequences are MGHDK and SYGVNS. The junction had 7 bases not matched to a gene; V was cut back by 3 bases and J by 7 bases. The CDR3 DNA reads as TGTGCCAGCAGTGACCTTACAGGGGGCTGGAATTCACCCCTCCACTTT. It encodes CASSDLTGGWNSPLHF.

V gene TRBV6-5 combines with J gene TRBJ2-1, with 7 nucleotides matching TRBD1. V shed 8 bases and J 4 bases; nucleotides not matched to a gene: 8. The CDR3 totals 14 residues. Germline CDR1 MNHEY, CDR2 SVGAGI. The CDR3 coding sequence is TGTGCCAGCTCTACAGGGGACCTATACAATGAGCAGTTCTTC. Translation gives CASSTGDLYNEQFF.

The chain has TRBV19 and TRBJ1-1; D call uncertain. V was pared by 11 bases and J by 3 bases, with 19 bases between. Germline V gene lookup returns CDR1 LNHDA and CDR2 SQIVND (reference sequence). The CDR3 sequence is 14 residues long. This chain's CDR3 is CASRRRASDTEAFF. In DNA, the CDR3 is TGTGCCTCCCGGAGGCGGGCTTCGGACACTGAAGCTTTCTTT.